This TCR beta chain was captured in a study of shared clonotypes between healthy human individuals. Study in general: Per-donor plates numbered three CD4 naive, three CD4 memory, two CD8 naive and one CD8 memory. Findings and caveats of the study: Non-shared clonotypes displayed generation probabilities falling below those of clonotypes present in all four donors.

The split of CD4+ cells yielded CD45RA+ naive and CD45RA-negative memory subsets. This clone was seen a handful of times. Its specificity is unknown. Other DNA sequences in this sample translate to the same CDR3. Measured with immunoSEQ multiplex PCR; TCRdb has only the in-frame clones, and not every one. The sample has about 1.1 million clones, around three quarters seen once. V was clipped by 3 bases and J by 6 bases, with 17 bases between them. The CDR3 spans 15 residues. Germline loops: CDR1 MNHNS, CDR2 SASEGT. This receptor was taken from a man between 18 and 35 years old in good health. Some clones in this sample may be carry-over from other donors' samples. Sequenced: memory CD4+ T cells from PBMCs. Subset defined: CD45RA-negative fraction. The chain carries TRBV6-1 and TRBJ1-1; D ambiguous. The DNA for the CDR3 is TGTGCCAGCAGTGAGGCCTCGGGTGTGGGCGCTGAAGCTTTCTTT. Translation gives CASSEASGVGAEAFF.